The 30 T cell receptor beta chains listed next were all sequenced from one sample in a study of identical twins. One entry per CDR3 protein, called by TCRdb with MiXCR from the 5' RACE reads. Of about 1.7 million distinct CDR3 sequences in the sample, less than 40% were seen once. Source material: cord blood. The source of these receptors is a newborn girl in good health.

On this clonotype itself: A read error may produce the germline difference seen at one junction end. This chain joins TRBV4-1 and TRBJ2-3, with D possibly matching TRBD1 (6 bases). Looked up from germline, CDR1 is MGHRA and CDR2 is YSYEKL. The CDR3 totals 14 residues. CDR3 bases: TGCGCCAGCAGCCATGGGGGCCGCGCAGATACGCATTATTTT. Translation gives CASSHGGRADTHYF.

The chain joins TRBV5-1 to TRBJ2-1; 13 positions agree with TRBD2. The length of the CDR3 is 14 residues. Looked up from germline, CDR1 is SGHRS and CDR2 is YFSETQ. V lost 4 bases to trimming and J lost 15 bases; unmatched junction nucleotides: 10. The CDR3, as DNA: TGCGCCAGCAGCGCCGGACTAGCGGGAGCTAAAAGGTTCTTC. Translated, it gives CASSAGLAGAKRFF.

The V and J genes are TRBV5-5 and TRBJ1-2, with TRBD1 as a possible D gene (5 bases). V lost 2 bases, J lost 4 bases, and 15 bases lay in between. Germline assignment: CDR1 SGHKS and CDR2 YYEKEE (reference sequence). CDR3 length equals 15 residues. CDR3 nucleotide sequence: TGTGCCAGCAGCTTTTGGAGGCAGGGCCCCTATGGCTACACCTTC. Translated, it gives CASSFWRQGPYGYTF. Together with reference TRBV5-5 and TRBJ1-2, the CDR3 gives the full variable domain: DAGVTQSPTHLIKTRGQQVTLRCSPISGHKSVSWYQQVLGQGPQFIFQYYEKEERGRGNFPDRFSARQFPNYSSELNVNALLLGDSALYLCASSFWRQGPYGYTFGSGTRLTVV.

The chain is built from TRBV5-1 and TRBJ1-1; TRBD1 is a possible D gene (5 bases). Germline V CDR1 and CDR2: SGHRS, YFSETQ. Trimming stripped 4 bases from V and 6 bases from J, with 16 bases between. CDR3 size: 14 residues. This CDR3 reads CASSPTRTGAEAFF. Written as DNA, the CDR3 is TGCGCCAGCAGCCCGACTCGGACGGGGGCTGAAGCTTTCTTT.

This clonotype was detected a few times. The chain uses TRBV9 and TRBJ2-3; 11 bases map to TRBD2. CDR3 length equals 15 residues. Germline CDR1 reads SGDLS; CDR2 reads YYNGEE. V was pared by 2 bases and J by 10 bases, with 9 bases of the junction left unmatched. For the CDR3, the DNA is TGTGCCAGCAGCGTGGGACTAGCGGACAAGTGGGCGCAGTATTTT. Its translation: CASSVGLADKWAQYF.

The chain combines TRBV7-9 with TRBJ2-7; the match to TRBD2 covers 9 bases. The V gene end was trimmed by 6 bases and the J gene end by 0 bases; junction bases not matched to a gene: 6. CDR3 length: 15 residues. The germline V gene has CDR1 SEHNR and CDR2 FQNEAQ (reference sequence). This CDR3 is CASRPTSGYSYEQYF. The CDR3 nucleotides are TGTGCCAGCAGACCGACTAGCGGATACTCCTACGAGCAGTACTTC.

The rearrangement joins TRBV5-6 to TRBJ2-1, with 9 bases identical to TRBD2. CDR1 SGHDT and CDR2 YYEEEE come from the germline V gene. This CDR3 spans 16 amino acids. With V trimmed by 7 bases and J by 2 bases, 10 bases remained unmatched. This CDR3 reads CASLFRSSGAYNEQFF. The CDR3 DNA is TGTGCCAGCCTGTTTCGGTCTAGCGGGGCCTACAATGAGCAGTTCTTC.

The V gene is TRBV21-1, the J gene TRBJ2-1; the table's D call, TRBD1, has no DNA check behind it. TRBV21-1 corresponds to a pseudogene. This CDR3 is 15 amino acids long. The CDR3 DNA sequence: TGTGCCAGCAGTGGCGGGAGACAGGGGACGAATGAGCAGTTCTTC. This sequence encodes CASSGGRQGTNEQFF.

The chain links TRBV28 to TRBJ2-4, with TRBD1 as a possible D gene (5 bases). The end of the DNA is better explained by TRBJ2-5, so the J call may be wrong. This CDR3 is 14 amino acids long. Germline-derived CDR1 and CDR2 are MDHEN and SYDVKM. CDR3 sequence: CASNNRPSVGTQYF. CDR3 sequence (DNA): TGTGCCAGCAATAACAGGCCCTCCGTAGGGACCCAGTACTTC.

Of note for this clonotype: Compared with germline, one end of the junction differs, possibly owing to a read error. This chain joins TRBV3-1 and TRBJ2-1; D is unclear. The CDR3 runs 15 residues. The germline CDR1 and CDR2 sequences are LGHDT and YNNKEL (reference sequence). CDR3 sequence (DNA): TGTGCCAGCAGTCAAGGTAACTTTAGGGCAGATGAGCAGTTCTTC. It codes for CASSQGNFRADEQFF.

Regarding this clonotype: One end of the junction varies from germline; a read error may be responsible. The rearrangement joins TRBV9 to TRBJ2-7, with TRBD2 identical over 10 bases. CDR1 and CDR2 (germline): SGDLS, YYNGEE. The CDR3 loop spans 15 amino acids. CDR3 nucleotides: TGTGCCAGCAGCCCCTCCGGGACTAGCGCTTACGGGCAGTACTTC. It specifies CASSPSGTSAYGQYF. The full variable domain, rest sourced from reference TRBV9 and TRBJ2-7, is DSGVTQTPKHLITATGQRVTLRCSPRSGDLSVYWYQQSLDQGLQFLIQYYNGEERAKGNILERFSAQQFPDLHSELNLSSLELGDSALYFCASSPSGTSAYGQYFGPGTRLTVT.

J is TRBJ1-4 and V is TRBV6-1; D is unresolved. CDR1 and CDR2 from the germline V gene are MNHNS and SASEGT. This CDR3 has 19 residues. Trimming pared 3 bases from V and 0 bases from J, leaving 20 bases between. The CDR3 sequence: CASSDPGWGIGATNEKLFF. CDR3 nucleotide sequence: TGTGCCAGCAGTGATCCGGGGTGGGGAATAGGCGCAACTAATGAAAAACTGTTTTTT.

This clonotype was counted between two and nine times. V is TRBV10-3 and J is TRBJ2-7; D gene ambiguous. V was pared by 0 bases and J by 0 bases, with 6 bases between. This CDR3 has 14 amino acids. Germline CDR1 reads ENHRY; CDR2 reads SYGVKD. Here the CDR3 reads CAISESKGSYEQYF. As DNA, the CDR3 is TGTGCCATCAGTGAGTCGAAAGGCTCCTACGAGCAGTACTTC.

The CDR3 DNA reads as TGTGCCAGCAGCAAATCCTTTAGCGGGGACTCCTACGAGCAGTACTTC. Translating gives CASSKSFSGDSYEQYF. The V gene is TRBV4-2, the J gene TRBJ2-7, with 8 nucleotides matching TRBD2. Germline values: CDR1 LGHNA, CDR2 YNFKEQ. This CDR3 has 16 residues. Losses at the gene ends were 5 bases for V and 0 bases for J; bases not matched to a gene: 9.

This chain connects TRBV9 to TRBJ1-1; 11 nucleotides match TRBD1. Unmatched junction bases numbered 8, after V lost 3 bases and J lost 7 bases. Germline assignment: CDR1 SGDLS and CDR2 YYNGEE. This CDR3 is 15 amino acids long. CDR3 in DNA: TGTGCCAGCAGCGCCTCCCCGGACAGGGGGCTTGAAGCTTTCTTT. The encoded protein is CASSASPDRGLEAFF.

The chain has TRBV20-1 and TRBJ2-1; 12 bases fit TRBD2. J lost 8 bases, V lost 0 bases, and 8 bases had no gene match. CDR3 length equals 16 residues. The germline V gene has CDR1 DFQATT and CDR2 SNEGSKA (reference sequence). The chain's CDR3 is CSARDPSGGAVDEQFF. CDR3 in DNA: TGCAGTGCTAGAGATCCTAGCGGGGGGGCAGTAGATGAGCAGTTCTTC.

The J gene is TRBJ2-1, the V gene TRBV14; perhaps TRBD2 as D (5 bases). The V and J ends lost 1 base and 5 bases respectively, with 18 bases between them. There are 17 residues in the CDR3. The germline CDR1 and CDR2 sequences are SGHDN and FVKESK. The CDR3 region is CASSQGNGETKNNEQFF. CDR3 nucleotides: TGTGCCAGCAGCCAAGGGAATGGGGAGACTAAGAACAATGAGCAGTTCTTC.

Concerning this clonotype: Possible read error: a much larger clone is one base away. J is TRBJ2-7 and V is TRBV12-3 or TRBV12-4; 8 bases are shared with TRBD2. The CDR3 runs to 15 residues. With V trimmed by 5 bases and J by 7 bases, 13 bases remained unmatched. For the CDR3, the DNA is TGTGCCAGCAGTATTCGGGAGGGCCCCTACAATGAGCAGTACTTC. Amino acids: CASSIREGPYNEQYF.

V gene TRBV4-1 combines with J gene TRBJ2-7; 14 bases align to TRBD2. The last part of the DNA fits TRBJ2-5 better; the J call may be wrong. The germline V gene has CDR1 MGHRA and CDR2 YSYEKL. The CDR3 loop spans 18 amino acids. As DNA, the CDR3 is TGCGCCAGCAGCCCGGGACTAGCGGGAGAAACTAAGAAGAAGACCCAGTACTTC. Translated: CASSPGLAGETKKKTQYF.

V gene TRBV20-1 combines with J gene TRBJ2-7; 10 bases agree with TRBD1. The V gene's germline CDR1 is DFQATT and CDR2 SNEGSKA (reference sequence). The CDR3 is 18 amino acids. Germline trimming cut 0 bases from V and 7 bases from J; bases unmatched to any gene: 18. The CDR3 DNA reads TGCAGTGCTAGAGATCGACAGGGGGCAGGCCCCCCCTACAATGAGCAGTACTTC. Encoded protein: CSARDRQGAGPPYNEQYF.

This chain connects TRBV15 to TRBJ2-7; TRBD2 matches 14 bases. Unmatched junction bases numbered 13, after V lost 0 bases and J lost 9 bases. Germline CDR1 and CDR2: LNHNV and YYDKDF (reference sequence). The CDR3 loop spans 18 amino acids. This chain's CDR3 is CATSRDYRTSGGYNGQYF. In DNA form, the CDR3 reads TGTGCCACCAGCAGAGATTACAGGACTAGCGGGGGGTACAATGGGCAGTACTTC.

The CDR3 DNA reads TGCAGTGCTAGAGATCCCCGACATACGTCTCGGGGGAGAGGGGATCAGCCCCAGCATTTT. Translating it yields CSARDPRHTSRGRGDQPQHF. J is TRBJ1-5 and V is TRBV20-1, with D perhaps TRBD1 (5 bases). V was pared by 0 bases and J by 5 bases, with 29 bases between. Germline lookup yields CDR1 DFQATT and CDR2 SNEGSKA (reference sequence). CDR3 length equals 20 residues.

The chain uses TRBV2 and TRBJ2-3; 7 bases match TRBD2. J gave up 4 bases and V 5 bases, and 6 bases lay outside the gene matches. The CDR3 has 14 residues. Germline CDR1 reads SNHLY; CDR2 reads FYNNEI. This CDR3 reads CASSIATSADTQYF. CDR3 DNA: TGTGCCAGCAGTATCGCTACTAGCGCAGATACGCAGTATTTT.

The J gene is TRBJ2-3, the V gene TRBV10-1; 8 nucleotides agree with TRBD2. Germline CDR1 is WNHNN and CDR2 is SYGVQD (reference sequence). This CDR3 contains 16 residues. Unmatched junction bases numbered 8, after V lost 4 bases and J lost 2 bases. CDR3 sequence: CASSGTSQGPTDTQYF. CDR3 sequence (DNA): TGCGCCAGCAGTGGGACTAGCCAGGGACCCACAGATACGCAGTATTTT.

This clonotype appeared once. The chain has TRBV2 and TRBJ2-6, with a possible D match to TRBD1 (5 bases). The V and J ends lost 6 bases and 0 bases respectively, with 9 bases between them. Germline V gives CDR1 SNHLY, CDR2 FYNNEI. The CDR3 sequence is 15 residues long. CDR3 loop: CASRVQGSGANVLTF. The CDR3 DNA is TGTGCCAGCAGGGTCCAGGGCTCTGGGGCCAACGTCCTGACTTTC.

This clonotype was detected many times. V is TRBV12-3 or TRBV12-4 and J is TRBJ2-4, with D possibly being TRBD2 (6 bases). V gave up 5 bases and J gave up 11 bases, with 16 bases separating them. The CDR3 totals 13 residues. The CDR3 nucleotides read TGTGCCAGCAGTCAAATGACCGGGGGTCTTCAGTACTTC. It yields the protein CASSQMTGGLQYF.

This clonotype was observed a handful of times. This chain joins TRBV5-1 and TRBJ2-1; perhaps TRBD2 as D (6 bases). The CDR3 is 16 amino acids. Trimming removed 1 base at V and 0 bases at J, with 11 bases between. The germline CDR1 and CDR2 sequences are SGHRS and YFSETQ. The CDR3 DNA follows: TGCGCCAGCAGCTTGTACGGGGGTAGCTCCTACAATGAGCAGTTCTTC. As protein: CASSLYGGSSYNEQFF. The entire variable domain, with the rest obtained from reference TRBV5-1 and TRBJ2-1, is as follows: KAGVTQTPRYLIKTRGQQVTLSCSPISGHRSVSWYQQTPGQGLQFLFEYFSETQRNKGNFPGRFSGRQFSNSRSEMNVSTLELGDSALYLCASSLYGGSSYNEQFFGPGTRLTVL.

The sample holds many counts of this clonotype. The chain has TRBV29-1 and TRBJ1-2, with 8 bases matching TRBD1. The CDR3 runs to 14 residues. CDR1 SQVTM and CDR2 ANQGSEA come from the germline V gene. Germline trimming cut 1 base from V and 1 base from J; bases unmatched to any gene: 2. Here the CDR3 reads CSVEGTGFNYGYTF. Here the CDR3 DNA reads TGCAGCGTTGAAGGGACAGGGTTTAACTATGGCTACACCTTC.

V is TRBV3-1 and J is TRBJ2-7; D remains unclear. The V and J ends lost 0 bases and 7 bases respectively, with 10 bases between them. Germline CDR1 and CDR2: LGHDT and YNNKEL (reference sequence). This CDR3 is 13 amino acids long. For the CDR3, the DNA is TGTGCCAGCAGCCAAGATCAGTGGAATGAGCAGTACTTC. It yields the protein CASSQDQWNEQYF.

The gene calls are TRBV7-6 and TRBJ2-7; TRBD2 matches at 9 bases. The end of the DNA is better explained by TRBJ2-5, so the J call may be wrong. The germline gives CDR1 SGHVS, CDR2 FNYEAQ. The CDR3 is made up of 15 amino acids. The CDR3 bases are TGTGCCAGCAGCTTTCTAGCGGGGCTCGGAGAGACCCAGTACTTC. It is translated as CASSFLAGLGETQYF.